Sequencing of this T cell receptor beta chain was carried out in a study of blood T cell repertoires in COVID-19. For the study at large: The United States, Italy and Spain were the sources of the acute and convalescent COVID-19 samples. Nucleic acid was either cDNA or gDNA, and it came from T cells, B-cell-depleted T cells, or PBMCs.

The length of the CDR3 is 14 residues. Trimming removed 7 bases from V and 6 bases from J, with 18 bases in between. Germline-derived CDR1 and CDR2 are MDHEN and SYDVKM. Clones were read by immunoSEQ multiplex PCR, and TCRdb kept only the in-frame ones, dropping some. The profile shows approximately 360,000 clones, around 89% of them singletons. Sequenced input: PBMCs or T cells enriched from blood (not recorded which). This receptor was obtained from a woman in her 30s with acute COVID-19. The rearrangement joins TRBV28 to TRBJ1-2; no definite D call. The DNA of the CDR3 is TGTGCCAGCATCCACTCAGCGGGATGGCATGGCTACACCTTC. Translating it yields CASIHSAGWHGYTF.